A selection of T cell receptor beta chains follows, all from one sample in a study of brain T cells in children with intractable seizures. Generated by immunoSEQ multiplex PCR, the TCRdb table keeps only in-frame clones and is missing some. This table has about 350,000 clones, nearly 95% appearing once. This specimen consisted of peripheral blood, obtained about 5 months after surgery. Receptor source: a boy in the first two years of life with tuberous sclerosis and intractable seizures. The CDR3 runs from the conserved cysteine through the conserved F or W. Each record gives: D gene, clone size, V gene, J gene, CDR3 protein, CDR3 DNA. A D gene is named only where the DNA matches it firmly. Clone size appears in some rows only: once, few, many, or a class for an expanded clone.

>NA|NA|TRBV11-1|TRBJ2-7
CASSFGAPGVYEQYF
TGTGCCAGCAGCTTTGGGGCGCCGGGGGTCTACGAGCAGTACTTC
>NA|NA|TRBV2|TRBJ1-1
CARTARGGLERAFF
TGTGCCAGGACGGCCCGCGGGGGGTTAGAGAGAGCTTTCTTT
>TRBD1|NA|TRBV27|TRBJ2-7
CASRDRGVYEQYF
TGTGCCAGCAGGGACAGGGGGGTTTACGAGCAGTACTTC
>TRBD1|NA|TRBV3-1/TRBV3-2|TRBJ2-6
CASSQGTGLGANVLTF
TGTGCCAGCAGCCAAGGGACAGGGCTTGGGGCCAACGTCCTGACTTTC
>TRBD2|NA|TRBV5-1|TRBJ2-2
CASSLHTSGDSNTGELFF
TGCGCCAGCAGCTTACACACTAGCGGAGACTCGAACACCGGGGAGCTGTTTTTT
>NA|NA|TRBV6-2/TRBV6-3|TRBJ1-1
CASSPGPLNTEAFF
TGTGCCAGCAGTCCGGGACCCCTCAACACTGAAGCTTTCTTT
>NA|few|TRBV19|TRBJ2-7
CASSSLYEQYF
TGTGCCAGTAGTAGCCTCTACGAGCAGTACTTC
>NA|NA|TRBV6-5|TRBJ2-1
CASSYSPNYLNEQFF
TGTGCCAGCAGTTACTCGCCAAACTATCTGAATGAGCAGTTCTTC
>TRBD1|NA|TRBV19|TRBJ1-5
CASSSGGGPNQPQHF
TGTGCCAGTAGTTCAGGGGGAGGCCCCAATCAGCCCCAGCATTTT
>NA|NA|TRBV30|TRBJ1-1
CAWSVSLDTEAFF
TGTGCCTGGAGTGTCAGTTTGGACACTGAAGCTTTCTTT
>NA|NA|TRBV4-1|TRBJ2-1
CASSQEGLINEQFF
TGCGCCAGCAGCCAGGAGGGGCTCATCAATGAGCAGTTCTTC
>TRBD1|NA|TRBV27|TRBJ2-7
CASSPTSTGSSEQYF
TGTGCCAGCAGTCCGACATCGACAGGGTCCTCCGAGCAGTACTTC
>NA|NA|TRBV30|TRBJ1-2
CAWSVLEYYGYTF
TGTGCCTGGAGTGTACTGGAATACTATGGCTACACCTTC
>TRBD2|NA|TRBV11-3|TRBJ2-7
CASSLEPLAGPSSYEQYF
TGTGCCAGCAGCTTAGAGCCGCTAGCGGGACCGAGCTCCTACGAGCAGTACTTC
>NA|NA|TRBV3-1/TRBV3-2|TRBJ2-3
CASSQTSGVTDTQYF
TGTGCCAGCAGCCAGACTTCGGGCGTTACAGATACGCAGTATTTT
>NA|NA|TRBV19|TRBJ1-1
CASSNEDLFGGRRNTEAFF
TGTGCCAGTAGTAATGAGGACTTGTTCGGGGGGCGCAGGAACACTGAAGCTTTCTTT
>TRBD1|NA|TRBV5-4|TRBJ1-2
CASRRQGRTFGYTF
TGTGCCAGCAGACGACAGGGGAGGACTTTTGGCTACACCTTC
>TRBD2|NA|TRBV11-3|TRBJ2-1
CASSLERAGGSHSYNEQFF
TGTGCCAGCAGCTTAGAAAGGGCGGGAGGATCCCACTCCTACAATGAGCAGTTCTTC
>NA|NA|TRBV6-6|TRBJ1-5
CASSNQPQHF
TGTGCCAGCAGTAATCAGCCCCAGCATTTT
>NA|NA|TRBV11-2|TRBJ1-2
CASSRGRRLRGYTF
TGTGCCAGCAGCCGGGGCCGCAGATTGAGGGGCTACACCTTC
>TRBD1|NA|TRBV30|TRBJ2-7
CAWTVGAGGYEQYF
TGTGCCTGGACGGTGGGAGCAGGGGGCTACGAGCAGTACTTC
>NA|NA|TRBV11-2|TRBJ2-7
CASSLRFYEQYF
TGTGCCAGCAGCTTGCGGTTCTACGAGCAGTACTTC
>NA|NA|TRBV9|TRBJ2-2
CASSVGELWNTGELFF
TGTGCCAGCAGCGTAGGGGAACTGTGGAACACCGGGGAGCTGTTTTTT
>NA|NA|TRBV11-2|TRBJ2-5
CASSFGTQETQYF
TGTGCCAGCAGCTTCGGGACCCAAGAGACCCAGTACTTC
>TRBD1|NA|TRBV27|TRBJ2-7
CASSSDRGQISYEQYF
TGTGCCAGCAGTTCAGACAGGGGGCAAATCTCCTACGAGCAGTACTTC
>TRBD2|NA|TRBV29-1|TRBJ2-7
CSVLTDSHPSLAGGLYEQYF
TGCAGCGTCCTGACGGACTCCCATCCTTCTCTGGCGGGAGGGCTCTACGAGCAGTACTTC
>NA|NA|TRBV3-1/TRBV3-2|TRBJ2-6
CASSPRDTPIGANVLTF
TGTGCCAGCAGCCCCAGGGACACTCCCATTGGGGCCAACGTCCTGACTTTC
>NA|NA|TRBV30|TRBJ2-2
CAWSTPRLGKGELFF
TGTGCCTGGAGTACCCCCCGACTAGGCAAGGGGGAGCTGTTTTTT
>NA|NA|TRBV25-1|TRBJ2-3
CASSVLDGSTDTQYF
TGTGCCAGCAGTGTTTTGGACGGTAGCACAGATACGCAGTATTTT
>TRBD1|once|TRBV18|TRBJ1-2
CASSLRDRVDYGYTF
TGTGCCAGCTCATTAAGGGACAGGGTGGACTATGGCTACACCTTC
>TRBD1|NA|TRBV5-6|TRBJ1-2
CASSPKGQGHFGYTF
TGTGCCAGCAGCCCGAAAGGACAGGGGCATTTTGGCTACACCTTC
>TRBD1|NA|TRBV11-3|TRBJ2-1
CASSTYGGQGTTDEQFF
TGTGCCAGCAGCACCTACGGCGGACAGGGGACGACCGATGAGCAGTTCTTC
>NA|NA|TRBV7-2|TRBJ1-2
CASSPSQGPAYGYTF
TGTGCCAGCAGCCCCAGCCAGGGACCCGCCTATGGCTACACCTTC
>NA|NA|TRBV12-3/TRBV12-4|TRBJ2-2
CASSLPTIGELFF
TGTGCCAGCAGTTTACCCACGATCGGGGAGCTGTTTTTT
>NA|NA|TRBV4-1|TRBJ2-7
CASSQVTGAGYEQYF
TGCGCCAGCAGCCAAGTGACGGGAGCAGGCTACGAGCAGTACTTC
>TRBD2|NA|TRBV7-2|TRBJ2-7
CASSSSRGAYEQYF
TGTGCCAGCAGCTCAAGTCGGGGGGCCTACGAGCAGTACTTC
>NA|NA|TRBV7-2|TRBJ1-4
CASSLRTMGEDEKLFF
TGTGCCAGCAGCTTAAGGACTATGGGGGAGGATGAAAAACTGTTTTTT
>TRBD1|NA|TRBV6-5|TRBJ1-1
CASSQDRVNTEAFF
TGTGCCAGCAGCCAGGACAGGGTGAACACTGAAGCTTTCTTT
>TRBD1|NA|TRBV9|TRBJ1-4
CASSLRGQGAGEKLFF
TGTGCCAGCAGCCTCCGGGGACAGGGGGCGGGGGAAAAACTGTTTTTT
>NA|NA|TRBV7-9|TRBJ2-7
CASSLLYEQYF
TGTGCCAGCAGCCTTCTCTACGAGCAGTACTTC
>NA|NA|TRBV19|TRBJ1-1
CASSTTGNTEAFF
TGTGCCAGTAGCACCACAGGGAACACTGAAGCTTTCTTT